This T cell receptor (beta chain) was identified during a study of T cells after yellow fever vaccination. J gave up 8 bases and V 0 bases, and 6 bases lay outside the gene matches. CDR1 MNHNY and CDR2 SVGAGI come from the germline V gene (reference sequence). CDR3 length: 15 residues. 5'RACE template switching generated TCR cDNA, adding a universal primer site and UMIs. Using its own MiXCR run on the 5' RACE reads, TCRdb lists one record per CDR3 protein. The data show a few hundred thousand distinct CDR3 sequences, around 3.9% seen once. This clonotype occurred a few times. The input for sequencing was PBMCs, taken on the day of the yellow fever booster vaccination. The source is a man aged 18-30 years who received the YFV17D yellow fever vaccine. The V and J genes are TRBV6-6 and TRBJ1-4; TRBD1 matches at 7 bases. DNA for the CDR3: TGTGCCAGCAGTTACTCGCGACAGGGTGGGGAAAAACTGTTTTTT. It is translated as CASSYSRQGGEKLFF.